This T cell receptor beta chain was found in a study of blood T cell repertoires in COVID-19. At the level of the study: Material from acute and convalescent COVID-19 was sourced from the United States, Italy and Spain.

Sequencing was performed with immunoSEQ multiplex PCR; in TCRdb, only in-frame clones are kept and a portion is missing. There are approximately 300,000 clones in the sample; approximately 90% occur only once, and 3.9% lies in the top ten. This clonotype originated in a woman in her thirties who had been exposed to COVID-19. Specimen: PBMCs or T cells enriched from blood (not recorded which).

CDR3 amino acids: CASSPGQSNTGELFF. CDR3 coding DNA: TGTGCCAGCTCGCCGGGACAATCGAACACCGGGGAGCTGTTTTTT. The chain uses TRBV18 and TRBJ2-2; tentatively, D is TRBD1 (6 bases). The CDR3 extends over 15 amino acids. Between the trimmed V and J ends, which lost 6 bases and 0 bases, there was a span of 11 bases. Germline CDR1 KGHSH, CDR2 LQKENI.